This TCR beta chain emerged from a study of blood T cell repertoires in COVID-19. The CDR3 is 16 amino acids. From germline, CDR1 is SGDLS and CDR2 YYNGEE. Trimming shortened V by 3 bases and J by 5 bases, and 20 bases separated the two germline ends. The protocol was immunoSEQ multiplex PCR, while the TCRdb copy is restricted to in-frame clones and leaves out a portion. In the table there are nearly 250,000 clones, approximately 90% of which are singletons. Residents of about two dozen US areas, aged about 18 to 89 years, made up the participants. Cohort placement rested on clinical history that participants reported themselves. Exposed volunteers were people who met a COVID-19 case within 2 weeks before study entry.

This TCR came from a man aged 50 to 59 who had been exposed to COVID-19. This rearrangement joins TRBV9 to TRBJ1-1, with D possibly being TRBD1 (5 bases). The material sequenced was PBMCs or T cells enriched from blood (not recorded which). The CDR3 region has the DNA TGTGCCAGCAGCGGTATGACCGGCAGGGTCCGGACTGAAGCTTTCTTT. It yields the protein CASSGMTGRVRTEAFF. Supplemented by reference TRBV9 and TRBJ1-1, the full variable domain reads DSGVTQTPKHLITATGQRVTLRCSPRSGDLSVYWYQQSLDQGLQFLIQYYNGEERAKGNILERFSAQQFPDLHSELNLSSLELGDSALYFCASSGMTGRVRTEAFFGQGTRLTVV.